One TCR beta chain is described in this entry. Its antigen is unidentified. Germline values: CDR1 MNHNS, CDR2 SASEGT. V was shortened by 2 bases and J by 0 bases, with 14 bases between the two germline ends. The CDR3 has 16 residues. The data were taken from a study of monozygotic twins with cystic fibrosis. Study observations and caveats: Monozygotic CF twin pairs shared significantly more nucleotide-identical clonotypes than unrelated CF individuals did.

Sequencing used immunoSEQ multiplex PCR; TCRdb keeps in-frame clones, though not all of them. The sample shows just over 35,000 clones, around nine tenths of them seen only once. The receptor was isolated from a boy aged 2-9 years with cystic fibrosis. The chain joins TRBV6-1 to TRBJ2-7; D uncertain. The sequenced sample consisted of blood. The CDR3 sequence is CASSEMYGLSSYEQYF. The CDR3 nucleotides read TGTGCCAGCAGTGAAATGTACGGTCTATCCTCCTACGAGCAGTACTTC.